One and the same sample provided the 13 T cell receptor beta chains below, sequenced in a study of OX40 agonist ivuxolimab in advanced cancers. Method: immunoSEQ multiplex PCR; TCRdb's copy keeps in-frame clones and lacks some. Of almost 50,000 clones listed, less than 90% were seen once; the top ten hold just over 50%. The sequencing used CD4+ or CD8+ T cells sorted from blood, collected in a trial of the OX40 agonist ivuxolimab. Receptors were obtained from an adult with an advanced solid tumor such as melanoma, head and neck, liver or kidney cancer.

The chain has TRBV6-6 and TRBJ2-1; 9 nucleotides line up with TRBD1. The CDR3 is 16 residues long. Per germline, CDR1 MNHNY and CDR2 SVGAGI (reference sequence). V was pared by 2 bases and J by 5 bases, with 7 bases of the junction left unmatched. The CDR3 spells CASSYEQGAGNNEQFF. CDR3 sequence (DNA): TGTGCCAGCAGTTACGAACAGGGGGCTGGAAACAATGAGCAGTTCTTC.

J is TRBJ1-6 and V is TRBV7-8; no firm D call. V lost 3 bases and J lost 5, with 5 bases in between. Germline loops: CDR1 SGHVS, CDR2 FQNEAQ. This CDR3 has 13 amino acids. Here the CDR3 DNA reads TGTGCCAGCAGCTTGACGAATAATTCACCCCTCCACTTT. Its protein is CASSLTNNSPLHF.

V is TRBV6-1 and J is TRBJ2-1; no clear D gene. Germline V gene sequence: CDR1 MNHNS, CDR2 SASEGT. V was trimmed by 0 bases and J by 1 base, leaving 10 bases between them. The CDR3 is 16 amino acids. CDR3 protein: CASSEAATPSYNEQFF. The CDR3 DNA reads as TGTGCCAGCAGTGAAGCGGCAACCCCGTCCTACAATGAGCAGTTCTTC.

The rearrangement joins TRBV5-1 to TRBJ2-6; TRBD1 matches 7 bases. The length of the CDR3 is 16 residues. With V trimmed by 3 bases and J by 1 base, 4 bases remained unmatched. Germline V gene sequence: CDR1 SGHRS, CDR2 YFSETQ. The CDR3 coding sequence is TGCGCCAGCAGCTACCCCAGGGGGTCTGGGGCCAACGTCCTGACTTTC. As protein: CASSYPRGSGANVLTF.

The V gene is TRBV2, the J gene TRBJ2-1; TRBD2 matches 10 bases. Germline CDR1 and CDR2: SNHLY and FYNNEI. The junction had 7 bases not matched to a gene; V was cut back by 8 bases and J by 6 bases. This CDR3 has 14 residues. As DNA, the CDR3 is TGTGCCAGCTCGGGACTAGCGAATTTCAATGAGCAGTTCTTC. Amino acids: CASSGLANFNEQFF. The full variable domain, with the rest looked up from reference TRBV2 and TRBJ2-1, is EPEVTQTPSHQVTQMGQEVILRCVPISNHLYFYWYRQILGQKVEFLVSFYNNEISEKSEIFDDQFSVERPDGSNFTLKIRSTKLEDSAMYFCASSGLANFNEQFFGPGTRLTVL.

The genes are TRBV10-3 and TRBJ2-7; D is possibly TRBD1 (6 bases). Trimming stripped 4 bases from V and 5 bases from J, with 15 bases between. The CDR3 covers 14 residues. Looked up from germline, CDR1 is ENHRY and CDR2 is SYGVKD. CDR3: CAISAQGSFNEQYF. DNA of the CDR3: TGTGCCATCAGTGCACAGGGATCCTTCAACGAGCAGTACTTC.

This chain connects TRBV19 to TRBJ2-5, with 12 bases lining up with TRBD2. This CDR3 contains 16 residues. Trimming took 3 bases from V and 5 from J; bases not matched to a gene: 7. Germline V CDR1 and CDR2: LNHDA, SQIVND (reference sequence). As DNA, the CDR3 is TGTGCCAGTAGTATCCCTAGCGGGGGGGCCCCGGAGACCCAGTACTTC. Protein sequence: CASSIPSGGAPETQYF.

The chain joins TRBV11-3 to TRBJ2-1; D gene uncertain. Germline V gene lookup returns CDR1 SGHNT and CDR2 YENEEA. With 0 bases removed from V and 5 bases from J, the gap between germline ends came to 5 bases. The CDR3 contains 13 residues. CDR3: CASSLDAHNEQFF. The CDR3 coding sequence is TGTGCCAGCAGCTTAGATGCACACAATGAGCAGTTCTTC.

The rearrangement joins TRBV7-9 to TRBJ1-2; D is possibly TRBD1 (6 bases). Trimming pared 11 bases from V and 6 bases from J, leaving 10 bases between. This CDR3 is built from 10 residues. Germline V lookup: CDR1 SEHNR, CDR2 FQNEAQ (reference sequence). The CDR3 coding sequence is TGTGCCGGCCGGGACAATGGCTACACCTTC. It translates to CAGRDNGYTF.

The chain couples TRBV27 to TRBJ2-5; 12 positions agree with TRBD1. Germline V gives CDR1 MNHEY, CDR2 SMNVEV (reference sequence). This CDR3 contains 15 residues. V lost 6 bases, J lost 5 bases, and 7 bases stayed unmatched. The CDR3 sequence: CASRGTGGFGETQYF. In DNA, the CDR3 is TGTGCCAGCAGGGGGACAGGGGGCTTCGGGGAGACCCAGTACTTC.

The V gene is TRBV10-2, the J gene TRBJ2-7; TRBD1 or TRBD2 may be the D gene (6 bases each). Trimming shortened V by 7 bases and J by 5 bases, and 18 bases separated the two germline ends. This CDR3 is 14 amino acids long. The germline V gene has CDR1 WSHSY and CDR2 SAAADI. In nucleotides, the CDR3 is TGCGCCAGCACTCCACAGGGTTGGGGGGACGAGCAGTACTTC. Translation: CASTPQGWGDEQYF.

This chain links TRBV6-4 with TRBJ2-1; D might be TRBD2 (5 bases). Trimming cost V 8 bases and J 3 bases, with 17 bases left between them. Germline values: CDR1 MRHNA, CDR2 SNTAGT. CDR3 length equals 15 residues. The CDR3 here is CASSQEEGNYNEQFF. The CDR3, as DNA: TGTGCCAGCTCCCAGGAGGAAGGGAACTACAATGAGCAGTTCTTC.

A word on this clone: This could be a read error, since a much larger clone is one nucleotide away. V gene TRBV6-6 combines with J gene TRBJ2-2, with D hard to call. With 5 bases removed from V and 2 bases from J, the gap between germline ends came to 3 bases. Germline V CDR1 and CDR2: MNHNY, SVGAGI (reference sequence). CDR3 size: 12 residues. CDR3 region: CASSLNTGELFF. The DNA for the CDR3 is TGTGCCAGCAGTCTAAACACCGGGGAGCTGTTTTTT.